Listed here are 16 T cell receptor beta chains from one sample, sequenced in a study of T-cell reconstitution after alpha-beta-depleted transplantation in children. Antigen specificity for these receptors is unknown. Broader study findings: T-cell numbers and diversity one year post-transplant derived largely from freshly generated T cells.

A TCRbeta library incorporating unique molecular identifiers was prepared. One entry per CDR3 protein, called by TCRdb with MiXCR from the PCR reads. The data contain about 300,000 distinct CDR3 sequences, approximately 7.3% of them singletons. The sequencing here drew on peripheral blood, taken 360 days after TCRalphabeta/CD19-depleted stem cell transplant. The receptors stem from a female patient aged 2 to 10 who had a stem cell transplant for Fanconi anemia, so the T cells may come from the graft donor.

This chain uses TRBV6-4 with TRBJ2-2; D gene ambiguous. The ends were cut back, 0 bases at V and 4 bases at J, with 6 bases in the middle. In germline, CDR1 is MRHNA, CDR2 SNTAGT. The CDR3 totals 14 residues. The CDR3 nucleotides are TGTGCCAGCAGTGACTCTGGTGGCACCGGGGAGCTGTTTTTT. The encoded protein is CASSDSGGTGELFF.

This clonotype showed up many times. The gene calls are TRBV29-1 and TRBJ2-5; 8 positions match TRBD1. The germline CDR1 and CDR2 sequences are SQVTM and ANQGSEA. The J segment lost 5 bases and the V segment lost 5 bases, leaving 4 bases of the junction unmatched. The CDR3 is made up of 12 amino acids. The chain's CDR3 is CSVMTGEETQYF. DNA for the CDR3: TGCAGCGTTATGACAGGGGAGGAGACCCAGTACTTC. Filled out from reference TRBV29-1 and TRBJ2-5, the complete variable domain reads SAVISQKPSRDICQRGTSLTIQCQVDSQVTMMFWYRQQPGQSLTLIATANQGSEATYESGFVIDKFPISRPNLTFSTLTVSNMSPEDSSIYLCSVMTGEETQYFGPGTRLLVL.

The J gene is TRBJ2-1, the V gene TRBV27; D gene ambiguous. CDR3 size: 13 residues. V lost 5 bases and J 8 bases, leaving 13 bases between the germline ends. Germline loops: CDR1 MNHEY, CDR2 SMNVEV (reference sequence). The CDR3 spells CASSPTVSDEQFF. In DNA, the CDR3 is TGTGCCAGCAGTCCGACCGTTTCCGATGAGCAGTTCTTC.

This clonotype was counted ten times or more. J is TRBJ2-1 and V is TRBV6-5, with 7 bases that match TRBD1. In germline, CDR1 is MNHEY, CDR2 SVGAGI. The CDR3 length is 13 residues. With 5 bases clipped from V and 7 bases from J, the junction kept 5 bases outside the gene matches. Here the CDR3 DNA reads TGTGCCAGCAGTAGGGACAGCCGAAATGAGCAGTTCTTC. As protein: CASSRDSRNEQFF.

J is TRBJ2-1 and V is TRBV24-1, with 13 nucleotides matching TRBD2. Germline V gene sequence: CDR1 KGHDR, CDR2 SFDVKD. V lost 4 bases, J lost 5 bases, and 4 bases stayed unmatched. The CDR3 length is 16 residues. CDR3 DNA sequence: TGTGCCACCAGTGACCCCGGACTAGCGGGGGACAATGAGCAGTTCTTC. It translates to CATSDPGLAGDNEQFF.

This clonotype was detected many times. The chain has TRBV5-1 and TRBJ2-7; 10 nucleotides line up with TRBD2. The CDR3 runs 14 residues. Germline lookup yields CDR1 SGHRS and CDR2 YFSETQ. The trim removed 8 bases at V and 2 bases at J, leaving 7 bases unmatched. This CDR3 reads CASIFSGRPYEQYF. CDR3 DNA sequence: TGCGCCAGTATCTTTAGCGGGAGGCCCTACGAGCAGTACTTC.

The V call is TRBV12-3 or TRBV12-4, the J call TRBJ2-1, with 9 bases fitting TRBD1. This CDR3 has 15 residues. V shed 6 bases, J shed 7 bases, and the junction held 10 bases outside the gene matches. The CDR3 DNA reads as TGTGCCAGCAGGACGGGGACAGGGTTTAATAATGAGCAGTTCTTC. Its translation is CASRTGTGFNNEQFF.

This clonotype was observed many times. This sequence joins TRBV29-1 and TRBJ1-2; maybe TRBD1 (5 bases). Germline assignment: CDR1 SQVTM and CDR2 ANQGSEA. The CDR3 spans 12 residues. V was clipped by 4 bases and J by 2 bases, with 8 bases between them. The CDR3 DNA follows: TGCAGCGTTGTCGCAGGGAACTATGGCTACACCTTC. Translated: CSVVAGNYGYTF.

The V gene is TRBV7-2, the J gene TRBJ2-5, with 9 bases lining up with TRBD1. Germline V gene data show CDR1 as SGHTA and CDR2 as FQGNSA. Trimming cost V 5 bases and J 4 bases; bases outside gene matches: 8. The CDR3 runs 15 residues. The CDR3 DNA reads as TGTGCCAGCAGCCCACAGGGGGCGTTTTCAGAGACCCAGTACTTC. The encoded protein is CASSPQGAFSETQYF. The variable domain in full, completed from reference TRBV7-2 and TRBJ2-5, reads GAGVSQSPSNKVTEKGKDVELRCDPISGHTALYWYRQSLGQGLEFLIYFQGNSAPDKSGLPSDRFSAERTGGSVSTLTIQRTQQEDSAVYLCASSPQGAFSETQYFGPGTRLLVL.

This clonotype has a handful of counts. This rearrangement joins TRBV7-8 to TRBJ2-1; D not resolved. The CDR3 has 13 amino acids. Germline CDR1 SGHVS, CDR2 FQNEAQ. V was shortened by 5 bases and J by 10 bases, with 15 bases between the two germline ends. This chain's CDR3 is CASSRLDVREQFF. The CDR3, as DNA: TGTGCCAGCAGCCGTCTGGATGTCAGAGAGCAGTTCTTC.

The V gene is TRBV5-1, the J gene TRBJ1-2; 10 bases align to TRBD1. V trimming: 4 bases; J trimming: 6 bases; junction bases outside the gene matches: 12. CDR1 and CDR2 from the germline V gene are SGHRS and YFSETQ. The CDR3 has 16 residues. The CDR3 protein is CASSQTRLGQGNGYTF. The CDR3 DNA reads TGCGCCAGCAGCCAGACCCGACTGGGACAGGGGAATGGCTACACCTTC.

This clonotype showed up just a few times. The chain carries TRBV3-1 and TRBJ2-1, with TRBD2 identical over 8 bases. Germline V CDR1 and CDR2: LGHDT, YNNKEL (reference sequence). The CDR3 is made up of 15 amino acids. V trimming: 1 base; J trimming: 7 bases; junction bases outside the gene matches: 6. The CDR3 loop reads CASSQVRTSGNEQFF. The CDR3, as DNA: TGTGCCAGCAGCCAAGTCCGTACTAGCGGTAATGAGCAGTTCTTC.

The chain's CDR3 is CASSPRTGGARVNEQFF. As DNA, the CDR3 is TGTGCCAGCAGCCCTAGGACAGGGGGCGCGAGGGTGAATGAGCAGTTCTTC. The chain links TRBV7-9 to TRBJ2-1; 11 bases align to TRBD1. Per the germline V gene, CDR1 is SEHNR and CDR2 is FQNEAQ (reference sequence). There are 17 residues in the CDR3. The trim removed 5 bases at V and 7 bases at J, leaving 13 bases unmatched.

This clonotype was observed at least ten times. The chain recombines TRBV5-1 with TRBJ2-7, with 7 positions matching TRBD2. Germline V gene sequence: CDR1 SGHRS, CDR2 YFSETQ. V was clipped by 4 bases and J by 2 bases; unmatched bases: 12. CDR3 length: 16 amino acids. CDR3 amino acids: CASSARLASEPYEQYF. The CDR3 DNA sequence: TGCGCCAGCAGCGCACGACTAGCCTCCGAACCCTACGAGCAGTACTTC.

The sample holds many counts of this clonotype. V is TRBV5-5 and J is TRBJ1-5, with TRBD1 as a possible D gene (6 bases). V was cut by 0 bases and J by 3 bases, with 10 bases left in between. Looked up from germline, CDR1 is SGHKS and CDR2 is YYEKEE (reference sequence). This CDR3 contains 15 residues. The DNA for the CDR3 is TGTGCCAGCAGCTTGGGAGGGACAATCAATCAGCCCCAGCATTTT. Translating gives CASSLGGTINQPQHF.

This clonotype has a handful of counts. The rearrangement links TRBV21-1 to TRBJ1-5; the tabulated D call, TRBD1, remains unverified against the DNA. TRBV21-1 is described as a pseudogene. CDR3 length: 13 residues. This chain's CDR3 is CASSKQGAQPQHF. The CDR3 DNA follows: TGTGCCAGCAGCAAACAGGGGGCCCAGCCCCAGCATTTT.